This paragraph reports one TCR beta chain. A read error may be the cause here, since a much bigger clone is one base away. From germline, CDR1 is ENHRY and CDR2 SYGVKD. This CDR3 region has 14 residues. cDNA specific to TCR beta was made from around 450 ng of total RNA, with a constant-region primer employed for priming. The TCR beta library was amplified through three nested multiplex PCR rounds in a modified ARM-PCR procedure. TRBV1-TRBV30 forward primers and a C-beta reverse primer were used in the first two PCR rounds, which each ran for 9 to 10 cycles. TCRdb used MiXCR to reprocess the multiplex PCR reads, holding one entry per CDR3 protein. Of about 300,000 distinct CDR3 sequences listed, approximately 65% were seen once; the top ten hold roughly 10%. This entry comes from a study of tumor-infiltrating lymphocytes in primary liver carcinoma. In addition to blood RNA drawn from unsorted whole blood, germline DNA was extracted.

The chain combines TRBV10-3 with TRBJ2-7, with 10 bases matching TRBD1. The receptor comes from a man in his forties or fifties with primary liver carcinoma and hepatitis B virus infection. The sequenced material came from peripheral blood. DNA of the CDR3: TGTGCCATCGAAAAGGGGGGACAGGGGTTCGAGCGGTACTTC. It encodes CAIEKGGQGFERYF.